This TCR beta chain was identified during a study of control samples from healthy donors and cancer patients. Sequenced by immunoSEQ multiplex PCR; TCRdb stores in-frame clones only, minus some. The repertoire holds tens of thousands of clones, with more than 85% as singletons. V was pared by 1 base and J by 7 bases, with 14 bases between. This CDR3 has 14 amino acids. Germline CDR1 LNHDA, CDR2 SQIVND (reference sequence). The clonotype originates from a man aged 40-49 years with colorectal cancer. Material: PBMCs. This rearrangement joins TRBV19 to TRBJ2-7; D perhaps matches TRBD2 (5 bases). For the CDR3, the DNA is TGTGCCAGTAGTATAGGTCGGGGAAAGAGTGAGCAGTACTTC. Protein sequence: CASSIGRGKSEQYF.